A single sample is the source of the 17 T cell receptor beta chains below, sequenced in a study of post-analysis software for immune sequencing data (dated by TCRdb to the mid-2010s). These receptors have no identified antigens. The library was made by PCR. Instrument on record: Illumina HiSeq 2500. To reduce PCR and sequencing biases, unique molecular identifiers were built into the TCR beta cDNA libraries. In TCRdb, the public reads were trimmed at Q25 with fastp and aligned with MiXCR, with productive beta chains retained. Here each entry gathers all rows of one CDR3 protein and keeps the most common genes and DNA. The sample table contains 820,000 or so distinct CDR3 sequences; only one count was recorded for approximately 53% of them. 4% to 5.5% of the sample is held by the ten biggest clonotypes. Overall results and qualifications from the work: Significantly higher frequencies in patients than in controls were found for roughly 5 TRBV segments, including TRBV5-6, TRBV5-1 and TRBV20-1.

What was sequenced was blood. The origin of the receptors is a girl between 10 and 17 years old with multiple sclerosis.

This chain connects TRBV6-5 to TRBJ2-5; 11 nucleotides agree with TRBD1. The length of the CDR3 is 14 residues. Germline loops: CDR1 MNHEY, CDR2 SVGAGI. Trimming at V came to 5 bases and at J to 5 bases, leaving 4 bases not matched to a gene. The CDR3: CASSRTGGAETQYF. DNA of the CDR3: TGTGCCAGCAGTCGGACAGGGGGCGCGGAGACCCAGTACTTC.

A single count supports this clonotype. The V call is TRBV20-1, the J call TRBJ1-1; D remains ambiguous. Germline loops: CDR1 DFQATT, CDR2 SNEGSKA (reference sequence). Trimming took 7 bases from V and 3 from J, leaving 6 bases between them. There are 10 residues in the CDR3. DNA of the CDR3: TGCAGTGGGTTGGACACTGAAGCTTTCTTT. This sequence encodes CSGLDTEAFF.

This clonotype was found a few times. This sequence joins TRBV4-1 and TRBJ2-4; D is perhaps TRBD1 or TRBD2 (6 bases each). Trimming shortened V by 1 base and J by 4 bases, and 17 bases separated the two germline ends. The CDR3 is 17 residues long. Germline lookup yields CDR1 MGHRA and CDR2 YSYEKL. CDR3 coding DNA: TGCGCCAGCAGCCAAGGGAGGGGGGAGACGGCAAAAAACATTCAGTACTTC. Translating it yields CASSQGRGETAKNIQYF.

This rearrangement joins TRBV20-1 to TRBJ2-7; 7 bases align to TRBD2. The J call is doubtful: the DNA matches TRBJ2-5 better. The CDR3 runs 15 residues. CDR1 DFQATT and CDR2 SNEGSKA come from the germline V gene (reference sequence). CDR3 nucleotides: TGCAGTGCTGAAAACGGGGGGAGCGTAAGAGAGACCCAGTACTTC. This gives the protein CSAENGGSVRETQYF.

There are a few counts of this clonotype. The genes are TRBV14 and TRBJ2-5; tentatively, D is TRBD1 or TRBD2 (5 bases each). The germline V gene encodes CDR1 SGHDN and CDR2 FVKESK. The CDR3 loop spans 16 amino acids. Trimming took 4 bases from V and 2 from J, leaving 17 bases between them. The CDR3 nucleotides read TGTGCCAGCAGCCGGGACCTTTCGCGCCGTCAAGAGACCCAGTACTTC. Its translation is CASSRDLSRRQETQYF.

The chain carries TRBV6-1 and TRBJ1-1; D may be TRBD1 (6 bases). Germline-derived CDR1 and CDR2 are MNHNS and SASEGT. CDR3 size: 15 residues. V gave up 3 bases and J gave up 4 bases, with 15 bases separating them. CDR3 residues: CASSDGGGGGTEAFF. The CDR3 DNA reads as TGTGCCAGCAGTGACGGGGGGGGCGGTGGCACTGAAGCTTTCTTT.

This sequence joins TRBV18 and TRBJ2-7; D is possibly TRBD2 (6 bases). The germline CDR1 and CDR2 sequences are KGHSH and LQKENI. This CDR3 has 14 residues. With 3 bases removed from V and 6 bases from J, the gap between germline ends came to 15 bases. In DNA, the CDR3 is TGTGCCAGCTCACCGTTGGGGGAGGACGGCGAGCAGTACTTC. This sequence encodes CASSPLGEDGEQYF.

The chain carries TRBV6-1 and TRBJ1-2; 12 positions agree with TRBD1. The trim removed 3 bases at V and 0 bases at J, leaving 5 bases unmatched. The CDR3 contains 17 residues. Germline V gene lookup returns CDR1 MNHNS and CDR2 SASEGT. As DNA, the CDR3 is TGTGCCAGCAGTGACGGGACAGGGGGCCGAACTAACTATGGCTACACCTTC. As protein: CASSDGTGGRTNYGYTF.

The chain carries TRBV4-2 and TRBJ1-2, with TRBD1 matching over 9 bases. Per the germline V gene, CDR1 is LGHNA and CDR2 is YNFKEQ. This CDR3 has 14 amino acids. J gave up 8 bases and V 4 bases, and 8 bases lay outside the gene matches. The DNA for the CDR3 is TGTGCCAGCAGCCCGCGGACAGGGGCAGAGGGCTACACCTTC. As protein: CASSPRTGAEGYTF.

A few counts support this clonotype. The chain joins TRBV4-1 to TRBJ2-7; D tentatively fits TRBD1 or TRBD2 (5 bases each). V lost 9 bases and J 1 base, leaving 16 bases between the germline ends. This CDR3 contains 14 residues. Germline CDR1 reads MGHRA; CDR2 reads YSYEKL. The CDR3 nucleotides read TGCGCCAGACTTCCCGGGACGGATTCCTACGAGCAGTACTTC. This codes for CARLPGTDSYEQYF.

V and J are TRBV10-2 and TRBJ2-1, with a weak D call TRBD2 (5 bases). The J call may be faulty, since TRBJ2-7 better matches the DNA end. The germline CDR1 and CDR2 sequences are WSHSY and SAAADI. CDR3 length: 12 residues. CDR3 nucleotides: TGCGCCACGGGGAGCGGATACAATGAGCAGTACTTC. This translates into CATGSGYNEQYF.

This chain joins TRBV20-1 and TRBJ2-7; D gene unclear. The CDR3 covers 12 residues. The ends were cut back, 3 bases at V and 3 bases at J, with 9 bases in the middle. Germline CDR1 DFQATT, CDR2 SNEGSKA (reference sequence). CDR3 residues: CSARSTDYEQYF. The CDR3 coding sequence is TGCAGTGCTAGGAGCACCGACTACGAGCAGTACTTC.

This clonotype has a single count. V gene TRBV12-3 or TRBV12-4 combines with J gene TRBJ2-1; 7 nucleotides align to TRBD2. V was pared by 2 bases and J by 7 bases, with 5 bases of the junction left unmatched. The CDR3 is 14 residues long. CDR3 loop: CASSLIGRWNEQFF. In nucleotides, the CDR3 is TGTGCCAGCAGTTTAATCGGGAGGTGGAATGAGCAGTTCTTC.

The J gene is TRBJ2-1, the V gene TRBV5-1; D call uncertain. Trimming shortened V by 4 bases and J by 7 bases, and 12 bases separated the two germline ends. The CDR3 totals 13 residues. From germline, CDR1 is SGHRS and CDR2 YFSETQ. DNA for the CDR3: TGCGCCAGCAGCCCCGTTTTTGAAAATGAGCAGTTCTTC. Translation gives CASSPVFENEQFF.

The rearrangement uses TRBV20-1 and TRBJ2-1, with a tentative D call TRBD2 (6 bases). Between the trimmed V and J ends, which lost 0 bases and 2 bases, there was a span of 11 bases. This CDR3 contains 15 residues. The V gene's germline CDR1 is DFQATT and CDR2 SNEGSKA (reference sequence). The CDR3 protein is CSARDRVAAYNEQFF. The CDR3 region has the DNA TGCAGTGCTAGAGATCGGGTAGCGGCCTACAATGAGCAGTTCTTC.

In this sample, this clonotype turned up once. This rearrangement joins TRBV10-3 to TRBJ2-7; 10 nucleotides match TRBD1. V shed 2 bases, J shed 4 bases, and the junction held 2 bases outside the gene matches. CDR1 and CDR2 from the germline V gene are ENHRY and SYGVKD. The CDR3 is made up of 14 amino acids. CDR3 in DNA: TGTGCCATCAGTGAGGGGGACAGGGGATACGAGCAGTACTTC. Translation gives CAISEGDRGYEQYF.

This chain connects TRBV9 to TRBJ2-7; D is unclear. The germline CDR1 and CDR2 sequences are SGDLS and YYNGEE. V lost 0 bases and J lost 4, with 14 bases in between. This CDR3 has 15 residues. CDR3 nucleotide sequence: TGTGCCAGCAGCGTAGCGGGCGTCCTCGGGTACGAGCAGTACTTC. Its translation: CASSVAGVLGYEQYF.